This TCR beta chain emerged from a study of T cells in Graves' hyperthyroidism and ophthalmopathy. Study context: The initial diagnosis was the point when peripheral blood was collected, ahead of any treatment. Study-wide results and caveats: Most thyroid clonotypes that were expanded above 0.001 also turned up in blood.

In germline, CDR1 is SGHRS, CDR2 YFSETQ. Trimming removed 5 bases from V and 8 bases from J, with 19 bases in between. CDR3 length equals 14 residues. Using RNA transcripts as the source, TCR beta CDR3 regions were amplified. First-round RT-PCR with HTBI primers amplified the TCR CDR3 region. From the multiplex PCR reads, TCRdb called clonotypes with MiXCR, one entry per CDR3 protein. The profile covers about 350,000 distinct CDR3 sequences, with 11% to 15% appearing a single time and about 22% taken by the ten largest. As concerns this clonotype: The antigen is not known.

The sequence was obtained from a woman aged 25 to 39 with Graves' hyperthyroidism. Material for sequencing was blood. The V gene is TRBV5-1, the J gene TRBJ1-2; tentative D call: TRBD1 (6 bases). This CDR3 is CASRSGHAIAGYTF. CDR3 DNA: TGCGCCAGCAGGTCGGGACACGCGATCGCCGGCTACACCTTC.